Judged by abundance, the clone carrying this T cell receptor beta chain is medium-sized. The antigen is not known. The data belong to a study of molecular identifiers for immune sequencing clone quantification. Overall study context: In replicates, RNA from 20,000 or 100,000 naive CD8 cells was divided five ways and four parts were sequenced.

MiXCR was run by TCRdb on the PCR reads, yielding one entry per CDR3 protein. Found here are about 9,700 distinct CDR3 sequences, roughly a fifth of them singletons; the top ten hold about 1.5%. Sorted naive CD8 T cells, 20,000 to 1,000,000, were sequenced from 10%, 30% or 50% RNA. V was trimmed by 3 bases and J by 2 bases, leaving 12 bases between them. The CDR3 sequence is 15 residues long. CDR1 is SGHTA, CDR2 FQGNSA, per germline. Findings and caveats of the study: Highly expanded clone sizes could be underestimated by identical TCR molecules sharing a barcode.

This chain links TRBV7-2 with TRBJ2-3; D is possibly TRBD1 or TRBD2 (5 bases each). The sample was naive CD8+ T cells from blood, with Jurkat cell RNA spiked in. Subset denoted: FACS-sorted CD8+CD4-CCR7+CD45RA+ naive T cells. The sequence was obtained from a human donor in good health. Some libraries in this study had Jurkat cell RNA spiked in. The chain's CDR3 is CASSFWGTLTDTQYF. DNA for the CDR3: TGTGCCAGCAGCTTTTGGGGGACCCTCACAGATACGCAGTATTTT.